The source of this TCR beta chain is a study of T-cell memory formation after mild COVID-19. Study-wide results and limits: Balance between CD4 and CD8 was seen in clones contracting day 15 to 85, and a CD4+ lean was seen in later expanders.

In TCRdb, the 5' RACE reads were re-called with MiXCR into one record per CDR3 protein. The data show 250,000 to 350,000 distinct CDR3 sequences, around 19% seen once. This clonotype was picked up a small number of times. Its antigen is not identified. The sequencing sample was made of PBMCs or a T cell subset sorted from them (not recorded which). The source is a man aged 18 to 35 who had mild COVID-19 (a few samples of this study predate the infection). Cell type and time point are not known.

CDR3 in DNA: TGTGCCAGCAGTTATGGACCCTACAATGAGCAGTTCTTC. Translated, it gives CASSYGPYNEQFF. The chain is built from TRBV3-1 and TRBJ2-1; no clear D. The V end was cut by 6 bases, the J end by 2 bases, with 8 bases between. Germline CDR1 reads LGHDT; CDR2 reads YNNKEL (reference sequence). The CDR3 is made up of 13 amino acids.